Listed below are T cell receptor beta chains from one sample, sequenced in a study of blood T cell repertoires in COVID-19. Here immunoSEQ multiplex PCR was the method, and the copy in TCRdb shows in-frame clones only, minus some. In the table there are some 300,000 clones, 88% of which are singletons. The sequenced sample was peripheral blood. The source of these receptors is a woman in her twenties or thirties who had recovered from COVID-19. The CDR3 runs from the conserved cysteine through the conserved F or W. D genes are given only for firm matches. The size entry is marked missing in some rows and otherwise reads once, few, many or a size class.

abundance: .; len: 16; v_gene: TRBV7-2; d_gene: TRBD1; j_gene: TRBJ2-1; CDR3nt: TGTGCCAGCAGCTTCCAGGGGGCCCGCTCCTACAATGAGCAGTTCTTC; CDR3aa: CASSFQGARSYNEQFF
abundance: .; len: 13; v_gene: TRBV18; d_gene: .; j_gene: TRBJ2-7; CDR3nt: TGTGCCAGCTCACCAGTCAGTACCTACGAGCAGTACTTC; CDR3aa: CASSPVSTYEQYF
abundance: .; len: 17; v_gene: TRBV15; d_gene: TRBD1; j_gene: TRBJ1-5; CDR3nt: TGTGCCACCAGCAGATCCCTAGTGACAGGGGGTAGTCAGCCCCAGCATTTT; CDR3aa: CATSRSLVTGGSQPQHF
abundance: .; len: 16; v_gene: TRBV5-1; d_gene: TRBD1; j_gene: TRBJ1-1; CDR3nt: TGCGCCAGCATCGCCAGGACAGGCTCCATGAACACTGAAGCTTTCTTT; CDR3aa: CASIARTGSMNTEAFF
abundance: .; len: 16; v_gene: TRBV19; d_gene: .; j_gene: TRBJ1-1; CDR3nt: TGTGCCAGTAGTGCCCGTCTTCAAGGGGTAGGCACTGAAGCTTTCTTT; CDR3aa: CASSARLQGVGTEAFF
abundance: .; len: 15; v_gene: TRBV19; d_gene: .; j_gene: TRBJ1-5; CDR3nt: TGTGCCAGTAGTAGAACGAGGGGAGGCACTCAGCCCCAGCATTTT; CDR3aa: CASSRTRGGTQPQHF
abundance: .; len: 18; v_gene: TRBV5-6; d_gene: .; j_gene: TRBJ2-7; CDR3nt: TGTGCCAGCAGCTTGGTTGCAGGATCCATCGAAACTAGCTACGAGCAGTACTTC; CDR3aa: CASSLVAGSIETSYEQYF
abundance: .; len: 12; v_gene: TRBV2; d_gene: .; j_gene: TRBJ1-4; CDR3nt: TGTGCCAGCACCTTGGGGAGGGAAAAACTGTTTTTT; CDR3aa: CASTLGREKLFF
abundance: .; len: 13; v_gene: TRBV2; d_gene: TRBD1; j_gene: TRBJ1-2; CDR3nt: TGTGCCAGCAGTTGGGACAGTCAGGGAGGCTACACCTTC; CDR3aa: CASSWDSQGGYTF
abundance: .; len: 15; v_gene: TRBV18; d_gene: .; j_gene: TRBJ2-1; CDR3nt: TGTGCCAGCTCACCCTCCGGGGGGCTTCATCCTGAGCAGTTCTTC; CDR3aa: CASSPSGGLHPEQFF
abundance: .; len: 14; v_gene: TRBV7-3; d_gene: .; j_gene: TRBJ1-1; CDR3nt: TGTGCCAGCAGCTTAGGTCAGGCTGACACTGAAGCTTTCTTT; CDR3aa: CASSLGQADTEAFF
abundance: .; len: 13; v_gene: TRBV9; d_gene: .; j_gene: TRBJ1-2; CDR3nt: TGTGCCAGCAGCGGATGGAGAAGAGATGGCTACACCTTC; CDR3aa: CASSGWRRDGYTF
abundance: .; len: 15; v_gene: TRBV19; d_gene: TRBD1; j_gene: TRBJ1-1; CDR3nt: TGTGCCAGTAGTATCTTGGCACAGGGGGATACTGAAGCTTTCTTT; CDR3aa: CASSILAQGDTEAFF
abundance: .; len: 17; v_gene: TRBV7-3; d_gene: TRBD2; j_gene: TRBJ2-2; CDR3nt: TGTGCCAGCAGCCTCTCACTAGCGGGGGTATCGGCCGGGGAGCTGTTTTTT; CDR3aa: CASSLSLAGVSAGELFF
abundance: .; len: 14; v_gene: TRBV28; d_gene: TRBD1; j_gene: TRBJ1-2; CDR3nt: TGTGCCAGCAGTTCCCCAGGGGGCGACTATGGCTACACCTTC; CDR3aa: CASSSPGGDYGYTF
abundance: .; len: 17; v_gene: TRBV28; d_gene: .; j_gene: TRBJ1-2; CDR3nt: TGTGCCAGCAGTTTTGGGGGGTCGTCCTCATTCCGTTATGGCTACACCTTC; CDR3aa: CASSFGGSSSFRYGYTF
abundance: once; len: 16; v_gene: TRBV7-2; d_gene: .; j_gene: TRBJ1-4; CDR3nt: TGTGCCAGCAGCCGGACAGCCGTGGCAACTAATGAAAAACTGTTTTTT; CDR3aa: CASSRTAVATNEKLFF
abundance: .; len: 15; v_gene: TRBV7-2; d_gene: TRBD1; j_gene: TRBJ2-7; CDR3nt: TGTGCCAGCAGCCCTCGGGGGACAGGGACCTACGAGCAGTACTTC; CDR3aa: CASSPRGTGTYEQYF
abundance: few; len: 15; v_gene: TRBV6-5; d_gene: TRBD1; j_gene: TRBJ1-2; CDR3nt: TGTGCCAGCAGTTACCAAGGACAGGGTGTGGATGGCTACACCTTC; CDR3aa: CASSYQGQGVDGYTF
abundance: .; len: 15; v_gene: TRBV5-1; d_gene: .; j_gene: TRBJ2-2; CDR3nt: TGCGCCAGCAGCTTGGGGCAGGTTGTGACCGGGGAGCTGTTTTTT; CDR3aa: CASSLGQVVTGELFF
abundance: .; len: 18; v_gene: TRBV5-1; d_gene: .; j_gene: TRBJ1-6; CDR3nt: TGCGCCAGCAGCTTGAGTATCCAGCAGGGATACCCCAATTCACCCCTCCACTTT; CDR3aa: CASSLSIQQGYPNSPLHF
abundance: .; len: 14; v_gene: TRBV2; d_gene: TRBD1; j_gene: TRBJ1-6; CDR3nt: TGTGCCAGCACCCTGGGACAGGGTGGATCACCCCTCCACTTT; CDR3aa: CASTLGQGGSPLHF
abundance: .; len: 14; v_gene: TRBV18; d_gene: .; j_gene: TRBJ2-7; CDR3nt: TGTGCCAGCTCACCACCCCCAGGGCGCTACGAGCAGTACTTC; CDR3aa: CASSPPPGRYEQYF
abundance: .; len: 13; v_gene: TRBV10-3; d_gene: TRBD1; j_gene: TRBJ1-2; CDR3nt: TGTGCCATCAGTGAAGGGACAGAATCCGGCTACACCTTC; CDR3aa: CAISEGTESGYTF
abundance: .; len: 14; v_gene: TRBV25-1; d_gene: TRBD1; j_gene: TRBJ1-4; CDR3nt: TGTGCCAGCATAGGACAGGGGGCGTCTGAAAAACTGTTTTTT; CDR3aa: CASIGQGASEKLFF
abundance: .; len: 16; v_gene: TRBV5-1; d_gene: TRBD1; j_gene: TRBJ2-3; CDR3nt: TGCGCCAGCAGCACTCAGGGGGCGGAGGGCACAGATACGCAGTATTTT; CDR3aa: CASSTQGAEGTDTQYF
abundance: few; len: 16; v_gene: TRBV5-4; d_gene: .; j_gene: TRBJ1-1; CDR3nt: TGTGCCAGCAGCCCCGGGGGGGGTCCACGGAACACTGAAGCTTTCTTT; CDR3aa: CASSPGGGPRNTEAFF
abundance: .; len: 16; v_gene: TRBV6-6; d_gene: .; j_gene: TRBJ1-1; CDR3nt: TGTGCCAGCAGTTACTTGGCAGGGGTTAGGGGCACTGAAGCTTTCTTT; CDR3aa: CASSYLAGVRGTEAFF
abundance: .; len: 14; v_gene: TRBV12-5; d_gene: TRBD1; j_gene: TRBJ2-5; CDR3nt: TGTGCTAGTGGACCGGGACAGGGACAAGAGACCCAGTACTTC; CDR3aa: CASGPGQGQETQYF
abundance: .; len: 14; v_gene: TRBV29-1; d_gene: TRBD2; j_gene: TRBJ2-5; CDR3nt: TGCAGCGTTGGACTAGCGGGGGGCCAAGAGACCCAGTACTTC; CDR3aa: CSVGLAGGQETQYF
abundance: .; len: 14; v_gene: TRBV9; d_gene: .; j_gene: TRBJ2-2; CDR3nt: TGTGCCAGCAGCGTAGCTCAGGAGGGCGGGGAGCTGTTTTTT; CDR3aa: CASSVAQEGGELFF
abundance: .; len: 15; v_gene: TRBV20-1; d_gene: .; j_gene: TRBJ1-2; CDR3nt: TGCAGTGCTAGTGTTGGGCACATAGCTAACTATGGCTACACCTTC; CDR3aa: CSASVGHIANYGYTF
abundance: .; len: 15; v_gene: TRBV19; d_gene: .; j_gene: TRBJ1-4; CDR3nt: TGTGCCACCGCTTCGGGGAGTGCAACTAATGAAAAACTGTTTTTT; CDR3aa: CATASGSATNEKLFF
abundance: .; len: 13; v_gene: TRBV28; d_gene: .; j_gene: TRBJ2-5; CDR3nt: TGTGCCAGCAGTTTAGTAGGGAGCCAGACCCAGTACTTC; CDR3aa: CASSLVGSQTQYF
abundance: .; len: 13; v_gene: TRBV6-2/TRBV6-3; d_gene: TRBD1; j_gene: TRBJ2-7; CDR3nt: TGTGCCAGCAGTTACCCTGGACAGGAGATCGTCAACTTC; CDR3aa: CASSYPGQEIVNF
abundance: .; len: 15; v_gene: TRBV19; d_gene: .; j_gene: TRBJ1-5; CDR3nt: TGTGCCAGTAGTATCGCGGGGAGCTCGGTTCAGCCCCAGCATTTT; CDR3aa: CASSIAGSSVQPQHF
abundance: .; len: 15; v_gene: TRBV28; d_gene: .; j_gene: TRBJ1-2; CDR3nt: TGTGCCAGCAGTGAGAGAGGGGGTGGGGTCCATGGCTACACCTTC; CDR3aa: CASSERGGGVHGYTF
abundance: .; len: 12; v_gene: TRBV28; d_gene: .; j_gene: TRBJ1-2; CDR3nt: TGTGCCAGCAGTTTGAGCACGTATGGCTACACCTTC; CDR3aa: CASSLSTYGYTF
abundance: .; len: 14; v_gene: TRBV7-8; d_gene: .; j_gene: TRBJ1-1; CDR3nt: TGTGCCAGCAGCCCGGGACACCAGAACACTGAAGCTTTCTTT; CDR3aa: CASSPGHQNTEAFF
abundance: .; len: 14; v_gene: TRBV24-1; d_gene: TRBD1; j_gene: TRBJ2-7; CDR3nt: TGTGCCACCAGTGATCCGGGACAGGACTACGAGCAGTACTTC; CDR3aa: CATSDPGQDYEQYF
abundance: .; len: 18; v_gene: TRBV14; d_gene: TRBD2; j_gene: TRBJ2-3; CDR3nt: TGTGCCAGCAGCCATACTTCCGCTAGCGGGGGCGTCGCAGATACGCAGTATTTT; CDR3aa: CASSHTSASGGVADTQYF
abundance: .; len: 12; v_gene: TRBV11-1; d_gene: .; j_gene: TRBJ2-3; CDR3nt: TGTGCCGGTAGCGGAACCACAGATACGCAGTATTTT; CDR3aa: CAGSGTTDTQYF
abundance: once; len: 15; v_gene: TRBV6-5; d_gene: .; j_gene: TRBJ1-3; CDR3nt: TGTGCCAGCAGTTATGCCGGGGACTCTGGAAACACCATATATTTT; CDR3aa: CASSYAGDSGNTIYF
abundance: .; len: 14; v_gene: TRBV7-2; d_gene: TRBD2; j_gene: TRBJ2-5; CDR3nt: TGTGCCAGCAGCTTTTCTAGCGGGGGGGAGACCCAGTACTTC; CDR3aa: CASSFSSGGETQYF
abundance: .; len: 15; v_gene: TRBV5-4; d_gene: TRBD2; j_gene: TRBJ2-7; CDR3nt: TGTGCCAGCAGCAAACTAGCGGGGGGCCACTACGAGCAGTACTTC; CDR3aa: CASSKLAGGHYEQYF
abundance: .; len: 15; v_gene: TRBV7-9; d_gene: .; j_gene: TRBJ2-7; CDR3nt: TGTGCCAGCAGCCCAAGGGGGTCGTCCGGGTACGAGCAGTACTTC; CDR3aa: CASSPRGSSGYEQYF
abundance: once; len: 14; v_gene: TRBV7-3; d_gene: TRBD2; j_gene: TRBJ2-7; CDR3nt: TGTGCCAGCAGGTCCACTAGCGGGGGGGCCGTGCAGTACTTC; CDR3aa: CASRSTSGGAVQYF
abundance: .; len: 13; v_gene: TRBV5-1; d_gene: .; j_gene: TRBJ2-5; CDR3nt: TGCGCCAGCAGCTTGGGCGCTCAAGAGACCCAGTACTTC; CDR3aa: CASSLGAQETQYF
abundance: .; len: 14; v_gene: TRBV3-1/TRBV3-2; d_gene: .; j_gene: TRBJ1-2; CDR3nt: TGTGCCAGCAGCCCCTTAGAAGGGGCGCCCGGCTACACCTTC; CDR3aa: CASSPLEGAPGYTF
abundance: .; len: 12; v_gene: TRBV24-1; d_gene: .; j_gene: TRBJ2-7; CDR3nt: TGTGCCACCAGTTTAACAGGGTTCGAGCAGTACTTC; CDR3aa: CATSLTGFEQYF
abundance: .; len: 15; v_gene: TRBV5-6; d_gene: .; j_gene: TRBJ1-5; CDR3nt: TGTGCCAGCAGCTTCTTTGGCAGGGTAGATCAGCCCCAGCATTTT; CDR3aa: CASSFFGRVDQPQHF
abundance: few; len: 11; v_gene: TRBV10-3; d_gene: .; j_gene: TRBJ2-3; CDR3nt: TGTGCCACCAGGAGGACAGATACGCAGTATTTT; CDR3aa: CATRRTDTQYF
abundance: .; len: 14; v_gene: TRBV7-2; d_gene: .; j_gene: TRBJ2-7; CDR3nt: TGTGCCAGCAGCTCCTGGGACAAGACCTACGAGCAGTACTTC; CDR3aa: CASSSWDKTYEQYF
abundance: .; len: 16; v_gene: TRBV7-3; d_gene: TRBD2; j_gene: TRBJ2-1; CDR3nt: TGTGCCAGCAGCCCGGGGCCGGGACTAGCGGACAATGAGCAGTTCTTC; CDR3aa: CASSPGPGLADNEQFF
abundance: .; len: 15; v_gene: TRBV18; d_gene: TRBD1; j_gene: TRBJ1-5; CDR3nt: TGTGCCAGCTCACGGGGACAGGGAGGCAATCAGCCCCAGCATTTT; CDR3aa: CASSRGQGGNQPQHF
abundance: few; len: 15; v_gene: TRBV5-4; d_gene: .; j_gene: TRBJ2-2; CDR3nt: TGTGCCAGCAGCCCGGGCCAAAGGGGGACCGGGGAGCTGTTTTTT; CDR3aa: CASSPGQRGTGELFF
abundance: .; len: 17; v_gene: TRBV18; d_gene: .; j_gene: TRBJ2-1; CDR3nt: TGTGCCAGCTCACCACCAGGGGGTATGACAGGAAACAATGAGCAGTTCTTC; CDR3aa: CASSPPGGMTGNNEQFF
abundance: .; len: 17; v_gene: TRBV4-1; d_gene: .; j_gene: TRBJ1-6; CDR3nt: TGCGCCAGCAGCCAAGTCGACCTAGTGACCTATAATTCACCCCTCCACTTT; CDR3aa: CASSQVDLVTYNSPLHF
abundance: .; len: 15; v_gene: TRBV5-1; d_gene: TRBD1; j_gene: TRBJ1-5; CDR3nt: TGCGCCAGCAGCCAACAGGGGGCAATCGACCAGCCCCAGCATTTT; CDR3aa: CASSQQGAIDQPQHF
abundance: .; len: 16; v_gene: TRBV7-9; d_gene: TRBD2; j_gene: TRBJ2-7; CDR3nt: TGTGCCAGCAGCTCCGACGCCCGGGACTACACCTACGAGCAGTACTTC; CDR3aa: CASSSDARDYTYEQYF